The 18 T cell receptor beta chains given below trace back to one sample, sequenced in a study of blood T cell repertoires in COVID-19. TCRdb's copy holds only in-frame clones and misses some; the assay was immunoSEQ multiplex PCR. Here the sample spans more than 85,000 clones, 82% being singletons. The specimen sequenced was peripheral blood. All receptors derive from an elderly man with acute or convalescent COVID-19.

The chain links TRBV5-4 to TRBJ2-7; 8 positions match TRBD1. This CDR3 is built from 15 residues. Per germline, CDR1 SGHNT and CDR2 YYREEE (reference sequence). Trimming removed 0 bases from V and 1 base from J; junction bases left unmatched: 3. The CDR3 protein is CASSLGGQGSYEQYF. As DNA, the CDR3 is TGTGCCAGCAGCTTGGGCGGACAGGGATCCTACGAGCAGTACTTC.

The rearrangement links TRBV7-2 to TRBJ2-3, with D possibly being TRBD2 (5 bases). The CDR3 is made up of 18 amino acids. Germline V gene lookup returns CDR1 SGHTA and CDR2 FQGNSA. V was cut by 5 bases and J by 2 bases, with 23 bases left in between. CDR3: CASSPRAGQRTLTDTQYF. CDR3 coding DNA: TGTGCCAGCAGCCCAAGGGCCGGCCAACGGACTCTCACAGATACGCAGTATTTT.

The chain combines TRBV30 with TRBJ1-6; a possible D gene is TRBD1 (5 bases). Trimming removed 3 bases from V and 5 bases from J, with 11 bases in between. Germline V gene sequence: CDR1 GTSNPN, CDR2 SVGIG (reference sequence). The length of the CDR3 is 14 residues. CDR3 coding DNA: TGTGCCTGGAGCAGGGAAGACGATAATTCACCCCTCCACTTT. It specifies CAWSREDDNSPLHF.

V and J are TRBV20-1 and TRBJ2-7; 12 bases agree with TRBD2. The J segment lost 4 bases and the V segment lost 3 bases, leaving 10 bases of the junction unmatched. Germline CDR1 reads DFQATT; CDR2 reads SNEGSKA (reference sequence). CDR3 length equals 16 residues. The CDR3 DNA reads TGCAGTGCTAGTAAGGTTGGGACTAGCGGGTTTTACGAGCAGTACTTC. The encoded protein is CSASKVGTSGFYEQYF.

The chain employs TRBV10-1 and TRBJ2-3; TRBD2 aligns across 9 bases. CDR3 length: 14 residues. Germline CDR1 and CDR2: WNHNN and SYGVQD (reference sequence). After removal of 7 bases from V and 6 bases from J, the junction contained 8 bases not matched to a gene. CDR3 nucleotides: TGCGCCAGCACCTCCGGGACTAGCTTCGATACGCAGTATTTT. Translated, it gives CASTSGTSFDTQYF.

This clone turned up a few times. This chain uses TRBV7-7 with TRBJ2-5; 7 nucleotides match TRBD1. Per the germline V gene, CDR1 is SSHAT and CDR2 is FNYEAQ (reference sequence). The CDR3 has 13 amino acids. The V and J ends lost 5 bases and 3 bases, in that order; junction bases with no gene match: 3. The CDR3 protein is CASSPQGKETQYF. In DNA form, the CDR3 reads TGTGCCAGCAGCCCACAGGGGAAAGAGACCCAGTACTTC.

A single count supports this clone. The chain is built from TRBV7-9 and TRBJ2-3; D ambiguous. The CDR3 is 16 amino acids. Between the trimmed V and J ends, which lost 5 bases and 5 bases, there was a span of 20 bases. CDR1 is SEHNR, CDR2 FQNEAQ, per germline (reference sequence). The CDR3 loop is CASSPADTTPRDTQYF. In nucleotides, the CDR3 is TGTGCCAGCAGCCCAGCCGACACAACCCCCCGAGATACGCAGTATTTT.

The chain has TRBV4-1 and TRBJ2-7; maybe TRBD1 (6 bases). The CDR3 contains 16 residues. The V end lost 1 base, the J end lost 6 bases, and 19 bases lay between the germline ends. Germline V gene lookup returns CDR1 MGHRA and CDR2 YSYEKL. The CDR3 DNA follows: TGCGCCAGCAGCCAAGGGTTTGGACAGAGATCCCCCGAGCAGTACTTC. This translates into CASSQGFGQRSPEQYF.

Notes on this clone: Different DNA sequences within this sample yield the same CDR3. The CDR3 DNA follows: TGTGCCAGCAGTTCCACCTACGAGCAGTACTTC. Its protein product is CASSSTYEQYF. This sequence joins TRBV27 and TRBJ2-7, with D uncertain. The CDR3 loop spans 11 amino acids. V was shortened by 4 bases and J by 2 bases, with 3 bases between the two germline ends. Germline V lookup: CDR1 MNHEY, CDR2 SMNVEV (reference sequence).

This chain connects TRBV6-6 to TRBJ1-2, with a tentative D call TRBD1 (6 bases). The CDR3 sequence is 13 residues long. Germline V gene sequence: CDR1 MNHNY, CDR2 SVGAGI (reference sequence). Trimming shortened V by 7 bases and J by 5 bases, and 14 bases separated the two germline ends. The CDR3: CASIPRGFYGYTF. The CDR3 coding sequence is TGTGCCAGCATCCCCAGGGGTTTTTATGGCTACACCTTC.

The rearrangement links TRBV28 to TRBJ2-2; no reliable D call. The CDR3 is 12 residues long. V was trimmed by 6 bases and J by 2 bases, leaving 4 bases between them. Germline V gene sequence: CDR1 MDHEN, CDR2 SYDVKM. The chain's CDR3 is CASSRNTGELFF. The CDR3, as DNA: TGTGCCAGCAGCCGTAACACCGGGGAGCTGTTTTTT.

The rearrangement links TRBV9 to TRBJ2-1, with a weak D call TRBD2 (6 bases). V was pared by 5 bases and J by 5 bases, with 14 bases between. The CDR3 is 14 residues long. The V gene's germline CDR1 is SGDLS and CDR2 YYNGEE. CDR3 in DNA: TGTGCCAGCAGGGCGGGACCCGGGGACAATGAGCAGTTCTTC. This translates into CASRAGPGDNEQFF.

The chain couples TRBV27 to TRBJ1-5; D gene unclear. CDR1 is MNHEY, CDR2 SMNVEV, per germline (reference sequence). The length of the CDR3 is 15 residues. The V and J ends lost 5 bases and 7 bases respectively, with 18 bases between them. In DNA form, the CDR3 reads TGTGCCAGCAGTCCTCTCCGGCAGGTCGACCAGCCCCAGCATTTT. It specifies CASSPLRQVDQPQHF.

This clone was observed a few times. J is TRBJ2-1 and V is TRBV4-3, with 9 bases fitting TRBD2. CDR1 LGHNA and CDR2 YSLEER come from the germline V gene. The J segment lost 15 bases and the V segment lost 0 bases, leaving 15 bases of the junction unmatched. The CDR3 totals 16 residues. The CDR3 loop reads CASSQDLASGEICLFF. CDR3 bases: TGCGCCAGCAGCCAAGATTTGGCTAGCGGGGAGATTTGTCTGTTCTTC.

The rearrangement links TRBV11-2 to TRBJ2-7; 7 bases map to TRBD2. The CDR3 has 12 amino acids. CDR1 and CDR2 (germline): SGHAT, FQNNGV. V shed 8 bases and J 6 bases; nucleotides not matched to a gene: 7. Written as DNA, the CDR3 is TGTGCCAGCGTTGGGGGAGGGCTCGAGCAGTACTTC. Translated: CASVGGGLEQYF. Complete variable domain (other parts from reference TRBV11-2 and TRBJ2-7): EAGVAQSPRYKIIEKRQSVAFWCNPISGHATLYWYQQILGQGPKLLIQFQNNGVVDDSQLPKDRFSAERLKGVDSTLKIQPAKLEDSAVYLCASVGGGLEQYFGPGTRLTVT.

The sample holds a few counts of this clone. The rearrangement joins TRBV6-1 to TRBJ2-7, with TRBD2 matching 13 bases. Germline CDR1 reads MNHNS; CDR2 reads SASEGT. The CDR3 has 17 residues. V lost 5 bases to trimming and J lost 0 bases; unmatched junction nucleotides: 7. CDR3 region: CASSKETSGGPSYEQYF. The DNA of the CDR3 is TGTGCCAGCAGTAAAGAGACTAGCGGGGGGCCCTCCTACGAGCAGTACTTC.

This rearrangement joins TRBV18 to TRBJ2-7; TRBD1 matches 7 bases. The V gene's germline CDR1 is KGHSH and CDR2 LQKENI. With 3 bases clipped from V and 0 bases from J, the junction kept 11 bases outside the gene matches. There are 17 residues in the CDR3. The CDR3 loop reads CASSPLPGGRDSYEQYF. CDR3 nucleotides: TGTGCCAGCTCACCCCTCCCAGGGGGACGGGACTCCTACGAGCAGTACTTC.

This CDR3 is CASQAGSYNEQFF. As DNA, the CDR3 is TGTGCCAGCCAAGCGGGATCCTACAATGAGCAGTTCTTC. This chain uses TRBV7-2 with TRBJ2-1; 7 bases match TRBD2. V dropped 8 bases and J dropped 1; count of bases not matched to a gene: 2. The germline CDR1 and CDR2 sequences are SGHTA and FQGNSA. The CDR3 has 13 residues.